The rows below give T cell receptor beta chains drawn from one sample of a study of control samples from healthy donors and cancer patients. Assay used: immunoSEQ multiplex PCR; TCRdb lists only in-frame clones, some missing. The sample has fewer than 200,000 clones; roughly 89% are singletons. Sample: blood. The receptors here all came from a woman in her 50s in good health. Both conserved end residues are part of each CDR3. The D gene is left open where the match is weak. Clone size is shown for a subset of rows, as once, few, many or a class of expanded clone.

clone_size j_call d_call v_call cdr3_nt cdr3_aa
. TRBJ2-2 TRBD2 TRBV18 TGTGCCAGCTCACCAATCCGACTAGCGGGGACAGGCACCGGGGAGCTGTTTTTT CASSPIRLAGTGTGELFF
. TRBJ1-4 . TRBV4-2 TGTGCCAGCAGCCAAGAGGCAGGGCTGTTTTTT CASSQEAGLFF
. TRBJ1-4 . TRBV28 TGTGCCAGCAGTACTCGAGTAGGGCTGGCTGAAAAACTGTTTTTT CASSTRVGLAEKLFF
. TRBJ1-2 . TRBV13 TGTGCCAGCAGCTTAGGGGGGGCCGATGGCTACACCTTC CASSLGGADGYTF
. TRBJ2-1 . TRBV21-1 TGTGCCAGCAGCAAAGTGGCTCGTGCGGGGACCAATGAGCAGTTCTTC CASSKVARAGTNEQFF
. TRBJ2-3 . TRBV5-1 TGCGCCAGCAGCTTGAGGGATACGCAGTATTTT CASSLRDTQYF
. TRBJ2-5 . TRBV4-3 TGCGCCAGCAGCCAAGATACTAGGCGAGAGACCCAGTACTTC CASSQDTRRETQYF
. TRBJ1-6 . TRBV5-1 TGCGCCAGCAGCTTGGAGGGCGCACGCGAGAATTCACCCCTCCACTTT CASSLEGARENSPLHF
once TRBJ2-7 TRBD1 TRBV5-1 TGCGCCAGCAGCTCTTTCCCTGAGGGACAGGATTACGAGCAGTACTTC CASSSFPEGQDYEQYF
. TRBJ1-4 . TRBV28 TGTGCCAGCAGCCGGGGACTGTCTAATGAAAAACTGTTTTTT CASSRGLSNEKLFF
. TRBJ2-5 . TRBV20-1 TGCAGTGCAGAAGGTCAAGAGACCCAGTACTTC CSAEGQETQYF
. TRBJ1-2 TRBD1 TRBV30 TGTGCCTGGAGTTTAGGGACCGGGACAGGGCCTTTC CAWSLGTGTGPF
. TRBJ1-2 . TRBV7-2 TGTGCCAGCAGCTCGGGACGGCTCTATGGCTACACCTTC CASSSGRLYGYTF
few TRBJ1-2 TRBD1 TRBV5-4 TGTGCCAGCAGCTTAGCGCGGACAGGGCAGGAATATGGCTACACCTTC CASSLARTGQEYGYTF
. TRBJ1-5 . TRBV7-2 TGTGCCAGCAGCTTTCTGGGTGGATCGCCCCAGCATTTT CASSFLGGSPQHF
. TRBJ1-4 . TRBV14 TGTGCCAGCAGAAGGGGAGTTAATGAAAAACTGTTTTTT CASRRGVNEKLFF
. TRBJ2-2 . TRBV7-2 TGTGCCAGCAGAGTGGGACGAACGAACACCGGGGAGCTGTTTTTT CASRVGRTNTGELFF
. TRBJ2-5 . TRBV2 TGTGCCAGCAGTGATTGGGGGGAGGAGACCCAGTACTTC CASSDWGEETQYF
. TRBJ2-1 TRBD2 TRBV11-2 TGTGCCAGCAGCCCGAGCGGGGGATACAATGAGCAGTTCTTC CASSPSGGYNEQFF
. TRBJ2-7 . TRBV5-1 TGCGCCAGCAGCCCGGTTTGGGGGGTTGGGTCCTACGAGCAGTACTTC CASSPVWGVGSYEQYF
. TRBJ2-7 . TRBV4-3 TGCGCCAGCAGCCAAGCCCAGGGGAATTGGGAGCAGTACTTC CASSQAQGNWEQYF
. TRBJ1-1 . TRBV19 TGTGCCAGTCAAATTCCACAGCGGCTTGCTTTCTTT CASQIPQRLAFF
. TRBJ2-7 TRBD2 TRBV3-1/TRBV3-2 TGTGCCAGCAGCCCAACTTGGGCGGGAGAGAACGAGCAGTACTTC CASSPTWAGENEQYF
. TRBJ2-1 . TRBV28 TGTGCCAGCAGCCCCGGGGGTAGGATCAATGAGCAGTTCTTC CASSPGGRINEQFF
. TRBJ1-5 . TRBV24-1 TGTGCCACCAGTGGTTTGGCGGGGAGCAATCAGCCCCAGCATTTT CATSGLAGSNQPQHF
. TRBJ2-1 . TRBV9 TGTGCCAGCAGCGCCAACGACAGGTATTACAATGAGCAGTTCTTC CASSANDRYYNEQFF
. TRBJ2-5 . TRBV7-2 TGTGCCAGCAGCCGCGTCAAAGAAGAGACCCAGTACTTC CASSRVKEETQYF
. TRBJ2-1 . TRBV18 TGTGCCAGCTCGGGGGGATTGGATTACAATGAGCAGTTCTTC CASSGGLDYNEQFF
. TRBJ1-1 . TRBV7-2 TGTGCCAGCAGCTTGGAGAACACTGAAGCTTTCTTT CASSLENTEAFF
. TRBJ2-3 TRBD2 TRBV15 TGTGCCACCAGCCGTGGGACTAGTTTATATACGCAGTATTTT CATSRGTSLYTQYF
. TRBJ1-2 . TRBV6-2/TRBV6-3 TGTGCCAGCAGTTACTCATGGAGGAGCGGCTACACCTTC CASSYSWRSGYTF
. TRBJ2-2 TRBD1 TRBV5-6 TGTGCCAGCAGCAGGGACAGGGCCTCCGGGGAGCTGTTTTTT CASSRDRASGELFF
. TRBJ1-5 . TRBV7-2 TGTGCCAGCAGCTTAGGGGAAAATCAGCCCCAGCATTTT CASSLGENQPQHF
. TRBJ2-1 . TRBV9 TGTGCCAGCAGCGTTCTCGCGGGCTTATACAATGAGCAGTTCTTC CASSVLAGLYNEQFF
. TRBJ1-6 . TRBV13 TGTGCCAGCAGCGCGGCGGTCTATAATTCACCCCTCCACTTT CASSAAVYNSPLHF
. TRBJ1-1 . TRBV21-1 TGTGCCAGCAGCAAAACCACCACAGGAATGAACACTGAAGCTTTCTTT CASSKTTTGMNTEAFF
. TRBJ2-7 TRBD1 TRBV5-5 TGTGCCAGCAGCCCGACAGGGGGCTTTTACGAGCAGTACTTC CASSPTGGFYEQYF
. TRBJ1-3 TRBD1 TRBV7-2 TGTGCCAGCAGGCCCGCAGGGACAGGTGCTGGAAACACCATATATTTT CASRPAGTGAGNTIYF
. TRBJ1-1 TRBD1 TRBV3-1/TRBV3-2 TGTGCCAGCAGCGACCATACAGGGGGGAACACTGAAGCTTTCTTT CASSDHTGGNTEAFF
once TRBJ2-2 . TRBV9 TGTGCCAGCCAAGGGGCAGAGAACACCGGGGAGCTGTTTTTT CASQGAENTGELFF
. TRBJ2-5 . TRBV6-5 TGTGCCAGCAGGCTATGGGGGACGGACCAAGAGACCCAGTACTTC CASRLWGTDQETQYF
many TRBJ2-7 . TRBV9 TGTGCCAGCAGCGTAGGAGTCAGCTCCTACGAGCAGTACTTC CASSVGVSSYEQYF
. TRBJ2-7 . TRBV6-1 TGTGCCAGCAGTGAAGGGCCCCCATCCTACTACGAGCAGTACTTC CASSEGPPSYYEQYF
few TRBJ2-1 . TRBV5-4 TGTGCCAGCAGCTTGCCTTCGGCGATTAATGAGCAGTTCTTC CASSLPSAINEQFF
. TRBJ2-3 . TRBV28 TGTGCCACGGGGGGCGAAGGGATCTTAAAGGATACGCAGTATTTT CATGGEGILKDTQYF
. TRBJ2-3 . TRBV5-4 TGTGCCAGCAGCTTGGAACGAGAGAACACAGATACGCAGTATTTT CASSLERENTDTQYF
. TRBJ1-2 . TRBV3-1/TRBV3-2 TGTGCCAGCAGCCAGTTGGTACAGAACTATGGCTACACCTTC CASSQLVQNYGYTF
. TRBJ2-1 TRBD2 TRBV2 TGTGCCAGCAGGGAGGACACCGGGACTAGCGGAGCGCGGGAGCAGTTCTTC CASREDTGTSGAREQFF
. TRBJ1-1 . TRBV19 TGTGCCAGTAGTGGGACCATGAACACTGAAGCTTTCTTT CASSGTMNTEAFF
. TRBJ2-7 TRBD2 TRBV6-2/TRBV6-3 TGTGCCAGCAGTTCCGGGACTAGCGGTTTTAGCTCCTACGAGCAGTACTTC CASSSGTSGFSSYEQYF
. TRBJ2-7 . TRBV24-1 TGTGCCCCCATTCTTCAGCTCTACGAGCAGTACTTC CAPILQLYEQYF
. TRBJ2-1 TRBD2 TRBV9 TGTGCCAGCAGCGTGAGGAGCGGGGGGACCGATGAGCAGTTCTTC CASSVRSGGTDEQFF
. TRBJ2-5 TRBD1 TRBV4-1 TGCGCCAGCAGCCTACGGACAGGGGGCGAAAAGACCCAGTACTTC CASSLRTGGEKTQYF
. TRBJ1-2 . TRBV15 TGTGCCACCAGCAGAGTCGGGGTGGAGTATGGCTACACCTTC CATSRVGVEYGYTF